Listed here are 5 T cell receptor beta chains from one sample, sequenced in a study of Tregs in tolerant kidney transplant recipients. Some clones are missing from TCRdb's copy, which holds only in-frame ones; the method was immunoSEQ multiplex PCR. The sample has tens of thousands of clones, less than 90% seen once. Source: CD4+ T cells from blood, taken before the transplant. The receptor set was obtained from a human donor who received a combined kidney and bone marrow transplant.

This rearrangement joins TRBV2 to TRBJ2-5; 10 bases map to TRBD1. This CDR3 is built from 14 residues. The trim removed 3 bases at V and 7 bases at J, leaving 5 bases unmatched. Germline V gene data show CDR1 as SNHLY and CDR2 as FYNNEI. The chain's CDR3 is CASSDTGDRGTQYF. DNA for the CDR3: TGTGCCAGCAGTGATACCGGGGACAGGGGGACCCAGTACTTC.

This chain joins TRBV14 and TRBJ2-3; no clear D gene. The CDR3 sequence is 13 residues long. Between the trimmed V and J ends, which lost 3 bases and 1 base, there was a span of 5 bases. CDR1 SGHDN and CDR2 FVKESK come from the germline V gene. The CDR3 DNA sequence: TGTGCCAGCAGCCACGCAGGCACAGATACGCAGTATTTT. Its protein product is CASSHAGTDTQYF.

The rearrangement uses TRBV7-9 and TRBJ1-1, with D unclear. The CDR3 has 15 residues. CDR1 SEHNR and CDR2 FQNEAQ come from the germline V gene (reference sequence). Trimming took off 5 bases at V and 1 base at J, with 14 bases between the two ends. This CDR3 reads CASSERDFENTEAFF. As DNA, the CDR3 is TGTGCCAGCAGCGAGCGAGACTTCGAGAACACTGAAGCTTTCTTT.

This chain connects TRBV29-1 to TRBJ2-7, with D tentatively TRBD2 (6 bases). The germline V and J ends were trimmed by 1 base and 6 bases, with 10 bases remaining between them. The CDR3 totals 12 residues. Germline V gene sequence: CDR1 SQVTM, CDR2 ANQGSEA. In DNA form, the CDR3 reads TGCAGCGTTGAAGGCGGGATAGGCGAGCAGTACTTC. Protein sequence: CSVEGGIGEQYF.

The V gene is TRBV28, the J gene TRBJ2-1; 9 positions match TRBD2. Per the germline V gene, CDR1 is MDHEN and CDR2 is SYDVKM. The CDR3 spans 16 residues. V lost 8 bases, J lost 3 bases, and 11 bases stayed unmatched. CDR3 DNA: TGTGCCAGCCTCCCCCAGGCTAGCGGGATCTACAATGAGCAGTTCTTC. This gives the protein CASLPQASGIYNEQFF.